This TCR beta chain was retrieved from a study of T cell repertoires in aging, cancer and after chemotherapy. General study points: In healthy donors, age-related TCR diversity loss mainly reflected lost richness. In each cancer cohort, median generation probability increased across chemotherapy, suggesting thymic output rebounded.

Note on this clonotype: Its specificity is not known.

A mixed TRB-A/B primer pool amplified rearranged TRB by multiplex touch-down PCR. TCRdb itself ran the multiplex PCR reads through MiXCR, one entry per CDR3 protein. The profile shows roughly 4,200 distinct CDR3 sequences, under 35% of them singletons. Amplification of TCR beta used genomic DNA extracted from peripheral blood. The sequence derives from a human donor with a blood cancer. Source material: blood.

As DNA, the CDR3 is TGTGCCAGCAGTGATTCGGCAGGGGAAAATCAGCCCCAGCATTTT. Amino acid sequence: CASSDSAGENQPQHF. V and J are TRBV6-1 and TRBJ1-5, with D possibly being TRBD1 (6 bases). Germline values: CDR1 MNHNS, CDR2 SASEGT. V was cut by 3 bases and J by 4 bases, with 13 bases left in between. The CDR3 loop spans 15 amino acids.